This T cell receptor (beta chain) stems from a study of T cell changes during pregnancy in multiple sclerosis. The repertoire was sequenced with immunoSEQ multiplex PCR; TCRdb's copy has only in-frame clones and lacks some. The repertoire holds roughly 60,000 clones, with about 90% as singletons. The V end lost 4 bases, the J end lost 7 bases, and 7 bases lay between the germline ends. This CDR3 is built from 11 residues. CDR1 and CDR2 (germline): SEHNR, FQNEAQ (reference sequence). The chain combines TRBV7-9 with TRBJ2-5, with D hard to call. The receptor comes from a female donor with multiple sclerosis, enrolled in a pregnancy study. The sample consisted of CD4+ T cells from peripheral blood mononuclear cells, taken in the first trimester of pregnancy. The DNA of the CDR3 is TGTGCCAGCAGCTCCGAAGCGACCCAGTACTTC. Its translation is CASSSEATQYF.